This T cell receptor (beta chain) was documented in a study of post-analysis software for immune sequencing data. Points on this clonotype: No antigen is known for it.

Libraries were made from TCR beta cDNA, and they carried unique molecular identifiers. The source material, about 0.9 to 10 million T cells, gave rise to about 500,000 cDNA molecules. TCRdb re-called the PCR reads through MiXCR, storing one row per CDR3 protein. The sample lists about 540,000 distinct CDR3 sequences, 34% occurring once. The CDR3 consists of 14 residues. CDR1 SGHRS and CDR2 YFSETQ come from the germline V gene. V was clipped by 4 bases and J by 3 bases, with 11 bases between them. Study-level results: Patients carried 5 or 6 TRBV segments more frequently than controls did, and TRBV5-6, TRBV5-1 and TRBV20-1 were among them. Normalized Chao1 diversity was significantly reduced in patients versus controls.

This clonotype was sampled from a girl aged 2 to 17 with multiple sclerosis. The sample consisted of blood. The chain joins TRBV5-1 to TRBJ2-1; D is perhaps TRBD1 (6 bases). For the CDR3, the DNA is TGCGCCAGCAGCCCCGACAGGTTCTACAATGAGCAGTTCTTC. This encodes CASSPDRFYNEQFF.